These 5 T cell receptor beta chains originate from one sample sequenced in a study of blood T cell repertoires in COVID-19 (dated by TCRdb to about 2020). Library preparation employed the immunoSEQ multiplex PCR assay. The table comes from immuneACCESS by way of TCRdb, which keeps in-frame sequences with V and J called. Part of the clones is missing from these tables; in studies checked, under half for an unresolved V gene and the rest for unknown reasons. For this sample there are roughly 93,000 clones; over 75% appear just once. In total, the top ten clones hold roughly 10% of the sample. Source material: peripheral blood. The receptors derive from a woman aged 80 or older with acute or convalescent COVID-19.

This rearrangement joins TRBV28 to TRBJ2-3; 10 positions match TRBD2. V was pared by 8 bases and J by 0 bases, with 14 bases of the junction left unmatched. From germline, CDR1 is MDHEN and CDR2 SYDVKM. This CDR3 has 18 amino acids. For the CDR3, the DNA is TGTGCCAGCGGCGCCGTGGCTAGCGGGGGCCTAAGCACAGATACGCAGTATTTT. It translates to CASGAVASGGLSTDTQYF.

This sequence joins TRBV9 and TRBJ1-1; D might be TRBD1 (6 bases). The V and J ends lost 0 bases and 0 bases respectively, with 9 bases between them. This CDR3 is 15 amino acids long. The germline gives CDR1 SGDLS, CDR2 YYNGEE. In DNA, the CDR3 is TGTGCCAGCAGCGTAGGGACAGAGATGAACACTGAAGCTTTCTTT. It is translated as CASSVGTEMNTEAFF.

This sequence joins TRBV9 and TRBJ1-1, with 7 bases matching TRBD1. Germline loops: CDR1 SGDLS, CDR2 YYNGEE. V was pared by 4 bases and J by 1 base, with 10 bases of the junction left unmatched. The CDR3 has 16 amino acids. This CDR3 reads CASSPYGGQQNTEAFF. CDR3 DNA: TGTGCCAGCAGCCCCTACGGGGGACAGCAGAACACTGAAGCTTTCTTT.

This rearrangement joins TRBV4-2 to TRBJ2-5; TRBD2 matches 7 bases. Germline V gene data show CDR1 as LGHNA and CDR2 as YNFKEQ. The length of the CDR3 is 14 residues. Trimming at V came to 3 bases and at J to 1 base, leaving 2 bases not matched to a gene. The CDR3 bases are TGTGCCAGCAGCCAGGGGGGGGTCCAAGAGACCCAGTACTTC. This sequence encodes CASSQGGVQETQYF.

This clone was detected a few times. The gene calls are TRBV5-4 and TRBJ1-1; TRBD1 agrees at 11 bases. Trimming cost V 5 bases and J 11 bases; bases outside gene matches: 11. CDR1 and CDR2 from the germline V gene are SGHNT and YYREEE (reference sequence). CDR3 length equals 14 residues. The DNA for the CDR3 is TGTGCCAGCAGGAGGACAGGGGGCGTACCCGATGCTTTCTTT. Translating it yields CASRRTGGVPDAFF.